Following are 28 T cell receptor beta chains from one sample sequenced in a study of CD8 T cells in Susac syndrome. RNA amounts of about 0.5 to 1 ug underwent reverse transcription with random hexamers. A single record per CDR3 protein comes from TCRdb applying MiXCR to the immunoSEQ multiplex PCR reads. The table records a few hundred thousand distinct CDR3 sequences, approximately 95% of them present only once. The source material was CD4+ T cells from PBMCs. The receptor source for this set is a human donor with multiple sclerosis.

Here the CDR3 reads CSASMSGDIERGIYGYTF. CDR3 coding DNA: TGCAGTGCTAGCATGTCGGGTGACATAGAGAGGGGTATCTATGGCTACACCTTC. The genes are TRBV20-1 and TRBJ1-2; the D gene is possibly TRBD1 (5 bases). Per the germline V gene, CDR1 is DFQATT and CDR2 is SNEGSKA (reference sequence). There are 18 residues in the CDR3. Between the trimmed V and J ends, which lost 3 bases and 4 bases, there was a span of 27 bases.

This rearrangement joins TRBV2 to TRBJ2-4, with D perhaps TRBD1 (8 bases). V lost 6 bases and J 1 base, leaving 13 bases between the germline ends. This CDR3 is 15 amino acids long. The germline gives CDR1 SNHLY, CDR2 FYNNEI. The CDR3 loop is CASRTGGAAKNIQYF. CDR3 sequence (DNA): TGTGCCAGCAGAACAGGGGGGGCTGCCAAAAACATTCAGTACTTC.

This chain joins TRBV20-1 and TRBJ2-2, with TRBD2 matching over 7 bases. Germline V gene lookup returns CDR1 DFQATT and CDR2 SNEGSKA (reference sequence). The CDR3 runs to 14 residues. Trimming at V came to 2 bases and at J to 5 bases, leaving 5 bases not matched to a gene. The CDR3 spells CSARRRERTGELFF. The DNA of the CDR3 is TGCAGTGCTAGAAGGCGGGAGCGAACCGGGGAGCTGTTTTTT.

V and J are TRBV20-1 and TRBJ2-3; 10 bases line up with TRBD2. The CDR3 is 15 amino acids. J lost 2 bases, V lost 1 base, and 3 bases had no gene match. Germline V gives CDR1 DFQATT, CDR2 SNEGSKA (reference sequence). CDR3 nucleotides: TGCAGTGCTAGAGGGACTAGCGGTTACACAGATACGCAGTATTTT. Protein sequence: CSARGTSGYTDTQYF.

This clonotype was seen only once. CDR3 DNA sequence: TGCAGTGCTAGAAAGGACGGCCAAGAGACCCAGTACTTC. Its protein product is CSARKDGQETQYF. The genes are TRBV20-1 and TRBJ2-5; D call uncertain. The germline V and J ends were trimmed by 2 bases and 1 base, with 8 bases remaining between them. Germline CDR1 and CDR2: DFQATT and SNEGSKA (reference sequence). The CDR3 has 13 amino acids.

V gene TRBV3-1 combines with J gene TRBJ2-3, with a possible D match to TRBD1 (5 bases). CDR1 and CDR2 (germline): LGHDT, YNNKEL (reference sequence). V gave up 4 bases and J gave up 6 bases, with 14 bases separating them. The CDR3 consists of 14 residues. CDR3 in amino acids: CASSPDGAEDTQYF. The CDR3 DNA sequence: TGTGCCAGCAGCCCCGATGGGGCTGAGGATACGCAGTATTTT.

The sample holds one count of this clonotype. This sequence joins TRBV4-1 and TRBJ2-7, with D possibly matching TRBD2 (5 bases). The CDR3 contains 12 residues. The V and J ends lost 1 base and 4 bases respectively, with 5 bases between them. Germline assignment: CDR1 MGHRA and CDR2 YSYEKL. The CDR3 sequence: CASSQGEYEQYF. The DNA for the CDR3 is TGCGCCAGCAGCCAAGGGGAGTACGAGCAGTACTTC.

The rearrangement joins TRBV6-2 or TRBV6-3 to TRBJ2-1; no clear D. The CDR3 covers 15 residues. V was trimmed by 6 bases and J by 0 bases, leaving 12 bases between them. Germline CDR1 is MNHEY and CDR2 is SVGEGT. In nucleotides, the CDR3 is TGTGCCAGCAGGAACGACGGCCTCTCCTACAATGAGCAGTTCTTC. Its translation is CASRNDGLSYNEQFF.

The gene calls are TRBV20-1 and TRBJ2-7, with 12 bases identical to TRBD2. Trimming took 6 bases from V and 3 from J; bases not matched to a gene: 6. Per the germline V gene, CDR1 is DFQATT and CDR2 is SNEGSKA (reference sequence). The CDR3 sequence is 14 residues long. Here the CDR3 DNA reads TGCAGTGCGACCGGACTAGCGGGAAACTACGAGCAGTACTTC. Protein product: CSATGLAGNYEQYF.

This chain joins TRBV27 and TRBJ2-7, with 11 bases aligning to TRBD2. V lost 5 bases and J lost 5; bases outside the gene matches: 5. Germline CDR1 MNHEY, CDR2 SMNVEV (reference sequence). The CDR3 contains 14 residues. The CDR3 region is CASSPASGGNEQYF. DNA for the CDR3: TGTGCCAGCAGTCCCGCTAGCGGGGGGAACGAGCAGTACTTC.

The J gene is TRBJ1-4, the V gene TRBV3-1, with D uncertain. CDR3 length equals 13 residues. CDR1 is LGHDT and CDR2 is YNNKEL in the germline V gene (reference sequence). With 1 base removed from V and 8 bases from J, the gap between germline ends came to 8 bases. CDR3 protein: CASSQVRSEKLFF. CDR3 in DNA: TGTGCCAGCAGCCAAGTTCGTTCAGAAAAACTGTTTTTT.

The chain combines TRBV14 with TRBJ2-1; D unclear. Trimming took off 1 base at V and 7 bases at J, with 8 bases between the two ends. CDR1 SGHDN and CDR2 FVKESK come from the germline V gene. The CDR3 contains 13 residues. CDR3 sequence: CASSQVGLNEQFF. CDR3 in DNA: TGTGCCAGCAGCCAAGTAGGCCTTAATGAGCAGTTCTTC.

The chain employs TRBV30 and TRBJ2-7; 9 nucleotides match TRBD1. Germline loops: CDR1 GTSNPN, CDR2 SVGIG (reference sequence). J was trimmed by 1 base and V by 4 bases; bases with no gene match: 5. CDR3 length equals 14 residues. The CDR3 coding sequence is TGTGCCTGGACCTCCGGGACAGGGTCCTACGAGCAGTACTTC. Its translation: CAWTSGTGSYEQYF.

This clonotype showed up just once. The chain carries TRBV3-1 and TRBJ1-2, with unresolved D. Trimming stripped 2 bases from V and 4 bases from J, with 11 bases between. The length of the CDR3 is 14 residues. CDR1 is LGHDT and CDR2 is YNNKEL in the germline V gene (reference sequence). The CDR3 nucleotides are TGTGCCAGCAGCCAATTAAACATCCTCTATGGCTACACCTTC. Its protein is CASSQLNILYGYTF.

The V and J genes are TRBV10-3 and TRBJ2-7, with D perhaps TRBD1 (6 bases). The germline gives CDR1 ENHRY, CDR2 SYGVKD. The V and J ends lost 4 bases and 2 bases respectively, with 12 bases between them. This CDR3 spans 14 amino acids. CDR3 DNA: TGTGCCATCAGTGCACAGGGTTACCCCTACGAGCAGTACTTC. It yields the protein CAISAQGYPYEQYF.

The chain has TRBV6-5 and TRBJ2-2, with 13 bases that match TRBD2. Losses at the gene ends were 6 bases for V and 6 bases for J; bases not matched to a gene: 1. The germline V gene has CDR1 MNHEY and CDR2 SVGAGI. The CDR3 covers 14 residues. The chain's CDR3 is CASRTSGRAGELFF. The CDR3 DNA reads TGTGCCAGCAGAACTAGCGGGAGGGCCGGGGAGCTGTTTTTT.

J is TRBJ1-5 and V is TRBV10-3; D is unresolved. V lost 10 bases and J lost 0, with 10 bases in between. Germline lookup yields CDR1 ENHRY and CDR2 SYGVKD. The CDR3 loop spans 13 amino acids. This chain's CDR3 is CASRGYSNQPQHF. Written as DNA, the CDR3 is TGTGCCAGTCGGGGATATAGCAATCAGCCCCAGCATTTT.

The rearrangement links TRBV29-1 to TRBJ1-1, with D uncertain. The germline V gene encodes CDR1 SQVTM and CDR2 ANQGSEA. This CDR3 region has 12 residues. V lost 3 bases and J 1 base, leaving 6 bases between the germline ends. CDR3 bases: TGCAGCGTTGATATAAAGAACACTGAAGCTTTCTTT. Translated, it gives CSVDIKNTEAFF.

The chain joins TRBV9 to TRBJ1-5, with D perhaps matching TRBD1 (5 bases). The CDR3 is 15 residues long. The germline gives CDR1 SGDLS, CDR2 YYNGEE. Deletions cut 10 bases from V and 7 bases from J, with 24 bases between. CDR3 amino acids: CAGMRAVEAGQPQHF. The CDR3 DNA reads as TGTGCCGGGATGCGGGCGGTTGAGGCAGGGCAGCCCCAGCATTTT.

This clonotype was observed once. This chain connects TRBV20-1 to TRBJ2-7; the D gene is possibly TRBD1 (5 bases). This CDR3 has 15 residues. Trimming cost V 3 bases and J 0 bases, with 15 bases left between them. CDR1 and CDR2 from the germline V gene are DFQATT and SNEGSKA (reference sequence). CDR3 protein: CSASLPGIYSYEQYF. In DNA, the CDR3 is TGCAGTGCTAGCCTTCCAGGGATTTACTCCTACGAGCAGTACTTC.

This chain joins TRBV12-3 or TRBV12-4 and TRBJ1-2; 8 nucleotides match TRBD1. Losses at the gene ends were 6 bases for V and 6 bases for J; bases not matched to a gene: 6. This CDR3 contains 13 residues. The CDR3 nucleotides are TGTGCCAGCAGGCGGGGACAGGAGCATGGCTACACCTTC. Protein: CASRRGQEHGYTF.

The J gene is TRBJ2-7, the V gene TRBV7-9; 8 bases align to TRBD1. With V trimmed by 1 base and J by 2 bases, 13 bases remained unmatched. The CDR3 loop spans 18 amino acids. The germline V gene encodes CDR1 SEHNR and CDR2 FQNEAQ (reference sequence). The CDR3 DNA follows: TGTGCCAGCAGCTTAGTCAAAGGGGGACAGGTCGGAACCTACGAGCAGTACTTC. Protein: CASSLVKGGQVGTYEQYF.

The rearrangement joins TRBV3-1 to TRBJ1-5, with a possible D match to TRBD1 (6 bases). The CDR3 extends over 12 amino acids. V was pared by 4 bases and J by 15 bases, with 16 bases between. CDR1 LGHDT and CDR2 YNNKEL come from the germline V gene (reference sequence). The chain's CDR3 is CASSPGGRTVHF. The CDR3 bases are TGTGCCAGCAGCCCGGGGGGCAGGACCGTGCATTTT.

The V and J genes are TRBV7-9 and TRBJ2-2, with D unresolved. CDR1 is SEHNR, CDR2 FQNEAQ, per germline (reference sequence). CDR3 length: 12 residues. V gave up 7 bases and J gave up 7 bases, with 10 bases separating them. This chain's CDR3 is CASTPGGGELFF. Here the CDR3 DNA reads TGTGCCAGCACCCCGGGCGGCGGGGAGCTGTTTTTT.

The chain links TRBV2 to TRBJ2-1; 8 bases map to TRBD2. The V and J ends lost 7 bases and 15 bases, in that order; junction bases with no gene match: 11. The CDR3 contains 12 residues. From germline, CDR1 is SNHLY and CDR2 FYNNEI. CDR3 residues: CASMPSGGVGFF. As DNA, the CDR3 is TGTGCCAGCATGCCCAGCGGGGGTGTTGGGTTCTTC.

This chain uses TRBV7-9 with TRBJ1-3, with TRBD1 matching over 8 bases. CDR3 length: 13 residues. J gave up 6 bases and V 3 bases, and 1 base lay outside the gene matches. The germline gives CDR1 SEHNR, CDR2 FQNEAQ (reference sequence). The CDR3 loop is CASSLTGANTIYF. The CDR3, as DNA: TGTGCCAGCAGCTTGACAGGGGCAAACACCATATATTTT.

CDR3 in DNA: TGTGCCAGCTCACGGGACAGGGGAGAAGTTGGCTACACCTTC. Protein sequence: CASSRDRGEVGYTF. The chain couples TRBV18 to TRBJ1-2; 10 bases are a match to TRBD1. Germline assignment: CDR1 KGHSH and CDR2 LQKENI. V dropped 4 bases and J dropped 7; count of bases not matched to a gene: 6. The CDR3 covers 14 residues.

CDR3 DNA: TGTGCCACCAGTGATCCCCGGACAGGGTTTGAGCAGTTCTTC. Its translation is CATSDPRTGFEQFF. J is TRBJ2-1 and V is TRBV24-1; 8 bases map to TRBD1. V lost 3 bases to trimming and J lost 9 bases; unmatched junction nucleotides: 6. The CDR3 has 14 amino acids. CDR1 and CDR2 from the germline V gene are KGHDR and SFDVKD.